The T cell receptor beta chain under discussion was sequenced for a study of T-cell reconstitution after alpha-beta-depleted transplantation in children. The V end lost 5 bases, the J end lost 6 bases, and 12 bases lay between the germline ends. The CDR3 extends over 13 amino acids. Germline values: CDR1 SGHRS, CDR2 YFSETQ. This clonotype was seen repeatedly, ten times or more. Its target is unknown. Unique molecular identifiers were used in preparing the TCRbeta library. TCRdb fed the PCR reads into MiXCR, producing one record per CDR3 protein. This table has hundreds of thousands of distinct CDR3 sequences, roughly a tenth appearing once. Findings and limits, study-wide: TCRbeta diversity was high at day 60 in some patients (a result of surviving recipient T cells and thymic progenitors). Several hundred rapidly expanded clones from non-depleted graft cells reportedly supplied alpha-beta T cells about two months post-transplant.

The sequence came from a child less than two years old with acute myeloid leukemia, due to receive a stem cell transplant. Here the sequenced sample was PBMCs, taken before TCRalphabeta/CD19-depleted stem cell transplant. The chain recombines TRBV5-1 with TRBJ2-1, with TRBD1 as a possible D gene (5 bases). This CDR3 reads CASRYWQGNEQFF. The CDR3 nucleotides are TGCGCCAGCAGGTACTGGCAGGGCAATGAGCAGTTCTTC.